What follows are 10 T cell receptor beta chains derived from one specimen sequenced in a study of vaccination and CD4 T cells after COVID-19. Treatment given: approximately nine-day PBMC culture with coronavirus spike peptide pools or control peptides (ViraFEST assay). Collection of the unexposed donor's CD4+ T cells took place before the COVID-19 pandemic (2011-2018). Antigen specificity for these receptors is unknown. Sequencing of cultured CD4+ T cell DNA used the Oncomine TCR Beta short-read assay. Genomic DNA was taken out of cultured CD4+ T cells by extraction. TCRdb recomputed calls from the PCR reads with MiXCR, one row per CDR3 protein. The sample has around 9,700 distinct CDR3 sequences, less than 35% seen once; the top ten hold 7% to 10%. The sequenced sample was CD4+ T cells from blood, cultured in vitro. These receptors came from a human donor in good health.

The chain is built from TRBV20-1 and TRBJ2-7; the match to TRBD1 covers 8 bases. V lost 4 bases to trimming and J lost 5 bases; unmatched junction nucleotides: 10. The CDR3 covers 14 residues. Germline V gene data show CDR1 as DFQATT and CDR2 as SNEGSKA (reference sequence). In DNA form, the CDR3 reads TGCAGTGCTAATAATCGACAGGGGATCGACGAGCAGTACTTC. This translates into CSANNRQGIDEQYF.

V usage is TRBV6-2 or TRBV6-3 and J usage is TRBJ2-1, with unresolved D. The V end lost 2 bases, the J end lost 8 bases, and 13 bases lay between the germline ends. This CDR3 region has 14 residues. Germline CDR1 and CDR2: MNHEY and SVGEGT. The CDR3 loop reads CASSYRPDVYEQFF. CDR3 DNA: TGTGCCAGCAGTTACCGGCCCGACGTCTATGAGCAGTTCTTC.

The V call is TRBV10-3, the J call TRBJ2-7; the D gene is possibly TRBD2 (6 bases). V dropped 5 bases and J dropped 6 bases, with 17 bases sitting between them. Looked up from germline, CDR1 is ENHRY and CDR2 is SYGVKD. The CDR3 length is 14 residues. The CDR3 is CAISNSGPRGEQYF. The DNA of the CDR3 is TGTGCCATCAGTAATAGCGGTCCTCGGGGCGAGCAGTACTTC.

This chain connects TRBV28 to TRBJ1-1, with D unresolved. V lost 10 bases and J lost 2, with 8 bases in between. The CDR3 is 11 amino acids. Per germline, CDR1 MDHEN and CDR2 SYDVKM. CDR3 coding DNA: TGTGCCACTAAGGGAAACACTGAAGCTTTCTTT. It encodes CATKGNTEAFF.

This clonotype was recorded a few times. The genes are TRBV27 and TRBJ2-3; 12 nucleotides match TRBD2. The CDR3 consists of 16 residues. Trimming cost V 4 bases and J 7 bases; bases outside gene matches: 9. Germline assignment: CDR1 MNHEY and CDR2 SMNVEV (reference sequence). CDR3 amino acids: CASSSLASGRANTQYF. The CDR3 region has the DNA TGTGCCAGCAGTTCCCTAGCTAGCGGGAGGGCGAATACGCAGTATTTT.

The rearrangement links TRBV27 to TRBJ1-2, with D tentatively TRBD1 (5 bases). V was cut by 4 bases and J by 8 bases, with 17 bases left in between. The CDR3 totals 14 residues. CDR1 is MNHEY and CDR2 is SMNVEV in the germline V gene (reference sequence). CDR3: CASSSRETGGGYTF. In DNA form, the CDR3 reads TGTGCCAGCAGTTCTAGGGAAACCGGGGGGGGCTACACCTTC.

In this sample, this clonotype turned up a few times. The CDR3 DNA follows: TGCGCCAGCAGCCAGGGACACTATGGCTACACCTTC. It translates to CASSQGHYGYTF. The chain recombines TRBV4-3 with TRBJ1-2; D perhaps matches TRBD1 (5 bases). Germline V gene data show CDR1 as LGHNA and CDR2 as YSLEER. CDR3 size: 12 residues. Trimming took 3 bases from V and 3 from J, leaving 5 bases between them.

The V gene is TRBV18, the J gene TRBJ1-1, with 7 bases that match TRBD1. The CDR3 spans 14 residues. With V trimmed by 3 bases and J by 1 base, 2 bases remained unmatched. From germline, CDR1 is KGHSH and CDR2 LQKENI. CDR3 nucleotides: TGTGCCAGCTCACCTACAGGGGAGAACACTGAAGCTTTCTTT. Its protein is CASSPTGENTEAFF.

This clonotype was seen a few times. The chain combines TRBV28 with TRBJ1-2; D is perhaps TRBD1 (5 bases). CDR1 is MDHEN, CDR2 SYDVKM, per germline. CDR3 length: 13 amino acids. Deletions cut 6 bases from V and 4 bases from J, with 12 bases between. The CDR3 region is CASRVGGSYGYTF. The CDR3 nucleotides are TGTGCCAGCAGGGTGGGGGGTTCCTATGGCTACACCTTC.

This clonotype was picked up a small number of times. The rearrangement links TRBV15 to TRBJ1-1; maybe TRBD1 (5 bases). This CDR3 contains 13 residues. Germline V CDR1 and CDR2: LNHNV, YYDKDF (reference sequence). Trimming took 6 bases from V and 0 from J, leaving 8 bases between them. DNA of the CDR3: TGTGCCACCAGTCGGGGCCTGAACACTGAAGCTTTCTTT. Residues: CATSRGLNTEAFF. Complete variable domain (other parts from reference TRBV15 and TRBJ1-1): DAMVIQNPRYQVTQFGKPVTLSCSQTLNHNVMYWYQQKSSQAPKLLFHYYDKDFNNEADTPDNFQSRRPNTSFCFLDIRSPGLGDTAMYLCATSRGLNTEAFFGQGTRLTVV.